Each of the 27 T cell receptor beta chains below was sequenced from the same sample in a study of cytomegalovirus exposure and HLA in healthy donors. Sequencing was performed with immunoSEQ multiplex PCR; in TCRdb, only in-frame clones are kept and a portion is missing. The sample holds some 210,000 clones, around 78% seen once. Sequenced input: PBMCs. The receptors were gathered from a woman under 30 in good health and CMV-seronegative.

The chain couples TRBV2 to TRBJ1-4; D unclear. There are 14 residues in the CDR3. CDR1 and CDR2 (germline): SNHLY, FYNNEI. V shed 1 base and J shed 3 bases, with 6 bases lying between them. Here the CDR3 DNA reads TGTGCCAGCAGTGAAGACGGCCCTAATGAAAAACTGTTTTTT. It translates to CASSEDGPNEKLFF.

This sequence joins TRBV7-2 and TRBJ2-2, with 7 bases lining up with TRBD1. Germline values: CDR1 SGHTA, CDR2 FQGNSA. The junction had 9 bases not matched to a gene; V was cut back by 5 bases and J by 6 bases. The CDR3 sequence is 15 residues long. CDR3 residues: CASSLGKGASGELFF. CDR3 nucleotide sequence: TGTGCCAGCAGCCTCGGAAAGGGGGCATCCGGGGAGCTGTTTTTT. The variable domain in full, completed from reference TRBV7-2 and TRBJ2-2, reads GAGVSQSPSNKVTEKGKDVELRCDPISGHTALYWYRQSLGQGLEFLIYFQGNSAPDKSGLPSDRFSAERTGGSVSTLTIQRTQQEDSAVYLCASSLGKGASGELFFGEGSRLTVL.

This clone showed up just a few times. The chain employs TRBV7-3 and TRBJ2-2; the D is unclear. V lost 4 bases and J lost 4, with 7 bases in between. The length of the CDR3 is 13 residues. CDR1 and CDR2 from the germline V gene are SGHTA and FQGTGA. The CDR3 bases are TGTGCCAGCAGCTCTGGCGGCACCGGGGAGCTGTTTTTT. Translation: CASSSGGTGELFF.

The table lists this clone with a few counts. This sequence joins TRBV6-5 and TRBJ2-7; D is perhaps TRBD2 (5 bases). V was clipped by 6 bases and J by 5 bases, with 14 bases between them. The CDR3 is 13 residues long. Germline V gene data show CDR1 as MNHEY and CDR2 as SVGAGI. DNA of the CDR3: TGTGCCAGCAGAAAACTAGATAGGAACGAGCAGTACTTC. Amino acids: CASRKLDRNEQYF.

The chain combines TRBV7-2 with TRBJ2-2; either TRBD1 or TRBD2 may fit D (5 bases each). This CDR3 is built from 15 residues. V dropped 2 bases and J dropped 8 bases, with 15 bases sitting between them. CDR1 and CDR2 (germline): SGHTA, FQGNSA. The CDR3 DNA follows: TGTGCCAGCAGCTTACAGGGACCGCGAGGAGGGGAGCTGTTTTTT. This codes for CASSLQGPRGGELFF.

The rearrangement joins TRBV29-1 to TRBJ2-2; D call uncertain. Germline CDR1 SQVTM, CDR2 ANQGSEA. V was shortened by 4 bases and J by 2 bases, with 8 bases between the two germline ends. This CDR3 is 13 amino acids long. Written as DNA, the CDR3 is TGCAGCGTTGGTTTGCAAAACACCGGGGAGCTGTTTTTT. Translation: CSVGLQNTGELFF.

This clone has just one count. In DNA form, the CDR3 reads TGTGCCAGCAGTGAACAGGGCACTGAAGCTTTCTTT. This gives the protein CASSEQGTEAFF. J is TRBJ1-1 and V is TRBV2, with D possibly matching TRBD1 (5 bases). CDR1 and CDR2 (germline): SNHLY, FYNNEI. V was cut by 2 bases and J by 4 bases, with 5 bases left in between. The CDR3 extends over 12 amino acids.

The table lists this clone with a count of one. The chain carries TRBV18 and TRBJ1-4, with D possibly being TRBD1 (6 bases). Trimming took 4 bases from V and 3 from J, leaving 12 bases between them. The CDR3 is made up of 15 amino acids. The V gene's germline CDR1 is KGHSH and CDR2 LQKENI. The CDR3: CASSLDRTSNEKLFF. The DNA for the CDR3 is TGTGCCAGCTCACTCGACAGGACATCTAATGAAAAACTGTTTTTT.

The chain combines TRBV7-6 with TRBJ1-1; no firm D call. This CDR3 comprises 15 residues. Trimming shortened V by 1 base and J by 5 bases, and 14 bases separated the two germline ends. The V gene's germline CDR1 is SGHVS and CDR2 FNYEAQ. The DNA for the CDR3 is TGTGCCAGCAGCTTAGAGGACGGACTGGGGACTGAAGCTTTCTTT. Translated: CASSLEDGLGTEAFF.

The rearrangement joins TRBV4-1 to TRBJ1-3; no definite D call. The CDR3 runs 15 residues. CDR1 MGHRA and CDR2 YSYEKL come from the germline V gene. Trimming pared 0 bases from V and 3 bases from J, leaving 9 bases between. The CDR3 here is CASSQDIGSGNTIYF. CDR3 bases: TGCGCCAGCAGCCAAGATATAGGGAGTGGAAACACCATATATTTT.

The V call is TRBV29-1, the J call TRBJ2-3, with 8 bases that match TRBD1. Germline lookup yields CDR1 SQVTM and CDR2 ANQGSEA. Losses at the gene ends were 6 bases for V and 7 bases for J; bases not matched to a gene: 24. The CDR3 has 18 amino acids. The CDR3 region is CSVHKISGQVPSSYTQYF. CDR3 sequence (DNA): TGCAGCGTCCATAAAATATCGGGACAGGTCCCGTCATCCTATACGCAGTATTTT.

This rearrangement joins TRBV9 to TRBJ2-1; 8 bases are shared with TRBD2. Per the germline V gene, CDR1 is SGDLS and CDR2 is YYNGEE. Trimming removed 0 bases from V and 3 bases from J; junction bases left unmatched: 8. The CDR3 extends over 17 amino acids. CDR3 sequence reads: CASSVALTSGNYNEQFF. In DNA, the CDR3 is TGTGCCAGCAGCGTAGCTCTAACTAGCGGCAACTACAATGAGCAGTTCTTC.

The gene calls are TRBV27 and TRBJ2-3; D not resolved. This CDR3 comprises 12 residues. Trimming took off 4 bases at V and 2 bases at J, with 4 bases between the two ends. CDR1 and CDR2 from the germline V gene are MNHEY and SMNVEV (reference sequence). In DNA form, the CDR3 reads TGTGCCAGCAGTTCAGCCACAGATACGCAGTATTTT. Encoded protein: CASSSATDTQYF.

The J gene is TRBJ2-1, the V gene TRBV30, with TRBD1 matching over 7 bases. Trimming took 2 bases from V and 15 from J; bases not matched to a gene: 10. The CDR3 runs 12 residues. CDR1 GTSNPN and CDR2 SVGIG come from the germline V gene (reference sequence). CDR3 in amino acids: CAWSPGQLIPFF. CDR3 in DNA: TGTGCCTGGAGTCCGGGACAGCTGATACCGTTCTTC.

This clone was seen only once. This chain's CDR3 is CASSFFGGAPLGGYTF. DNA for the CDR3: TGTGCCAGCAGTTTTTTCGGGGGCGCCCCCCTTGGGGGCTACACCTTC. This sequence joins TRBV27 and TRBJ1-2; D might be TRBD1 (6 bases). Trimming took off 3 bases at V and 8 bases at J, with 22 bases between the two ends. The germline CDR1 and CDR2 sequences are MNHEY and SMNVEV (reference sequence). The CDR3 totals 16 residues.

V and J are TRBV27 and TRBJ2-7; 7 bases are a match to TRBD2. Germline values: CDR1 MNHEY, CDR2 SMNVEV (reference sequence). V shed 1 base and J 2 bases; nucleotides not matched to a gene: 5. CDR3 length: 15 amino acids. In DNA form, the CDR3 reads TGTGCCAGCAGTTTATTGCCTAGCGGAACCTACGAGCAGTACTTC. It encodes CASSLLPSGTYEQYF.

This chain links TRBV4-1 with TRBJ2-2; 9 nucleotides line up with TRBD1. The ends lost 4 bases at V and 6 bases at J; junction bases unmatched: 6. CDR1 MGHRA and CDR2 YSYEKL come from the germline V gene. This CDR3 is 15 amino acids long. The CDR3 reads CASSLSGTGSGELFF. The DNA of the CDR3 is TGCGCCAGCAGCCTCTCCGGGACAGGGTCCGGGGAGCTGTTTTTT.

The chain is built from TRBV27 and TRBJ2-1; TRBD2 matches 7 bases. Germline V gives CDR1 MNHEY, CDR2 SMNVEV (reference sequence). V lost 3 bases, J lost 4 bases, and 6 bases stayed unmatched. The CDR3 has 15 amino acids. CDR3 bases: TGTGCCAGCAGTTTTGGCCAGCGGGGATACAATGAGCAGTTCTTC. Translation gives CASSFGQRGYNEQFF.

The chain has TRBV2 and TRBJ2-3; D may be TRBD1 (7 bases). Germline CDR1 and CDR2: SNHLY and FYNNEI. The CDR3 spans 15 residues. With 7 bases removed from V and 4 bases from J, the gap between germline ends came to 18 bases. For the CDR3, the DNA is TGTGCCAGCACCTGGAGGGACAGCAGGTCAGATACGCAGTATTTT. Protein sequence: CASTWRDSRSDTQYF.

The DNA of the CDR3 is TGCGCCAGCAGCTCGGGACTAGCGGGGGGCCGGGGGACCGGGGAGCTGTTTTTT. It translates to CASSSGLAGGRGTGELFF. The chain is built from TRBV5-1 and TRBJ2-2; 15 nucleotides match TRBD2. Germline loops: CDR1 SGHRS, CDR2 YFSETQ. The CDR3 extends over 18 amino acids. V dropped 3 bases and J dropped 5; count of bases not matched to a gene: 8.

The V and J genes are TRBV20-1 and TRBJ2-3; the D gene is possibly TRBD1 (6 bases). Germline CDR1 is DFQATT and CDR2 is SNEGSKA (reference sequence). The CDR3 runs 11 residues. The V gene lost 8 bases and the J gene lost 4 bases, with 10 bases spanning the gap. CDR3: CSTGLADTQYF. The CDR3 bases are TGCAGTACAGGGTTGGCAGATACGCAGTATTTT.

There are a few counts of this clone. This chain joins TRBV7-3 and TRBJ2-1; 7 nucleotides line up with TRBD1. This CDR3 region has 12 residues. J gave up 5 bases and V 11 bases, and 6 bases lay outside the gene matches. From germline, CDR1 is SGHTA and CDR2 FQGTGA. CDR3 nucleotide sequence: TGTGCCTCCGGGACAGCTCACAATGAGCAGTTCTTC. Protein sequence: CASGTAHNEQFF.

This clone was detected only a few times. This chain links TRBV6-4 with TRBJ1-5; D gene uncertain. Trimming removed 11 bases at V and 0 bases at J, with 32 bases between. This CDR3 spans 20 amino acids. CDR1 and CDR2 from the germline V gene are MRHNA and SNTAGT. The CDR3 nucleotides are TGTGCCGATTATCGAATGTACCACCTCTGGATGACCTATAGCAATCAGCCCCAGCATTTT. Translated, it gives CADYRMYHLWMTYSNQPQHF.

The chain links TRBV7-9 to TRBJ1-1; the D is unclear. V was trimmed by 2 bases and J by 1 base, leaving 14 bases between them. The length of the CDR3 is 16 residues. Per the germline V gene, CDR1 is SEHNR and CDR2 is FQNEAQ (reference sequence). CDR3 nucleotides: TGTGCCAGCAGCTTAACTCTCGGCCCGGGGAACACTGAAGCTTTCTTT. It specifies CASSLTLGPGNTEAFF.

A few counts support this clone. V gene TRBV2 combines with J gene TRBJ1-3, with 7 bases identical to TRBD1. The CDR3 is 15 amino acids. J gave up 0 bases and V 5 bases, and 4 bases lay outside the gene matches. CDR1 is SNHLY and CDR2 is FYNNEI in the germline V gene. The DNA for the CDR3 is TGTGCCAGCAGTATGGACAGGAACTCTGGAAACACCATATATTTT. Amino acids: CASSMDRNSGNTIYF.

The chain carries TRBV5-1 and TRBJ1-4; D is perhaps TRBD1 (6 bases). CDR3 length equals 14 residues. The germline V gene encodes CDR1 SGHRS and CDR2 YFSETQ. V lost 4 bases, J lost 7 bases, and 14 bases lay in between. In DNA, the CDR3 is TGCGCCAGCAGCACAGGGAGAGAAGTTGAAAAACTGTTTTTT. Amino acid sequence: CASSTGREVEKLFF.

The chain couples TRBV4-2 to TRBJ1-2, with 7 bases aligning to TRBD1. From germline, CDR1 is LGHNA and CDR2 YNFKEQ. The CDR3 extends over 15 amino acids. V lost 1 base to trimming and J lost 8 bases; unmatched junction nucleotides: 10. The CDR3 sequence: CASSQAGDRGMGYTF. CDR3 bases: TGTGCCAGCAGCCAAGCCGGGGACAGAGGCATGGGCTACACCTTC.